These T cell receptor beta chains were read from a single sample in a study of blood T cells in healthy people across ages. TCRdb recomputed calls from the 5' RACE reads with MiXCR, one row per CDR3 protein. Of 2 million or so distinct CDR3 sequences listed, roughly 52% are singletons. Input material: blood. The source of these receptors is a woman aged 40 to 50 in good health. CDR3s include the opening cysteine and the closing phenylalanine or tryptophan. D genes are given only for firm matches. Clone size, where shown, is once, few, many, or a class for clones that have expanded.

clone_size: once
j_call: TRBJ1-6
cdr3_length: 13
v_call: TRBV6-5
d_call: TRBD1
cdr3_nt: TGTGCGACTGGACAGGGGGCTAGGTCACCCCTCCACTTT
cdr3_aa: CATGQGARSPLHF

clone_size: NA
j_call: TRBJ2-1
cdr3_length: 12
v_call: TRBV20-1
d_call: NA
cdr3_nt: TGCAGTGCTAAAAGGGGTCAGCGTGCGCAGTTCTTC
cdr3_aa: CSAKRGQRAQFF

clone_size: NA
j_call: TRBJ1-6
cdr3_length: 17
v_call: TRBV12-3/TRBV12-4
d_call: TRBD1
cdr3_nt: TGTGCCATCCTAGACCGGACAGGGCCTAATGGTAATTCACCCCTCCACTTT
cdr3_aa: CAILDRTGPNGNSPLHF

clone_size: once
j_call: TRBJ2-7
cdr3_length: 14
v_call: TRBV24-1
d_call: NA
cdr3_nt: TGTGCCACCGGTGATAGAGGCAGGACCTACAAGCAGTACTTC
cdr3_aa: CATGDRGRTYKQYF

clone_size: NA
j_call: TRBJ1-2
cdr3_length: 17
v_call: TRBV11-2
d_call: NA
cdr3_nt: TGTGCCAGCAGCTCCCTCTTGAGTCTGCAGGGACGTAGTGGCTACACCTTC
cdr3_aa: CASSSLLSLQGRSGYTF

clone_size: NA
j_call: TRBJ2-1
cdr3_length: 14
v_call: TRBV2
d_call: NA
cdr3_nt: TGTGCCAGCCTTAAAATCGACGCATACAATGAGCAGTTCTTC
cdr3_aa: CASLKIDAYNEQFF

clone_size: NA
j_call: TRBJ1-1
cdr3_length: 14
v_call: TRBV28
d_call: NA
cdr3_nt: TGTGCCAGCAGCTCCGGACGGGAGAACACTGAAGCTTTCTTT
cdr3_aa: CASSSGRENTEAFF

clone_size: NA
j_call: TRBJ1-1
cdr3_length: 14
v_call: TRBV29-1
d_call: NA
cdr3_nt: TGCAGCGTCTCAGGGGCTAGGGGGTACACTGAAGCTTTCTTT
cdr3_aa: CSVSGARGYTEAFF

clone_size: NA
j_call: TRBJ1-1
cdr3_length: 15
v_call: TRBV15
d_call: TRBD1
cdr3_nt: TGTGCCACCAGCAGAGAGGGACAGACTGACACTGAAGCTTTCTTT
cdr3_aa: CATSREGQTDTEAFF

clone_size: few
j_call: TRBJ2-7
cdr3_length: 14
v_call: TRBV7-9
d_call: NA
cdr3_nt: TGTGCCAGCAGCTCATGGACTACCGCATACGAGCAGTACTTC
cdr3_aa: CASSSWTTAYEQYF

clone_size: NA
j_call: TRBJ2-1
cdr3_length: 13
v_call: TRBV11-3
d_call: NA
cdr3_nt: TGTGCCAGCAGCCGTGGGCCGATCCGTGAGCGGTTCTTC
cdr3_aa: CASSRGPIRERFF

clone_size: NA
j_call: TRBJ2-5
cdr3_length: 13
v_call: TRBV9
d_call: NA
cdr3_nt: TGTGCCAGCAGCGCAAACGGGGAAGAGACCCAGTACTTC
cdr3_aa: CASSANGEETQYF

clone_size: few
j_call: TRBJ2-3
cdr3_length: 13
v_call: TRBV5-1
d_call: NA
cdr3_nt: TGCGCCAGCAGTAGGAATTCCCCAGATACGCAGTATTTT
cdr3_aa: CASSRNSPDTQYF

clone_size: NA
j_call: TRBJ1-5
cdr3_length: 15
v_call: TRBV10-2
d_call: NA
cdr3_nt: TGCGCCAGCAGTGGAGTTCCCACCTTCAATCAGCCCCAGCATTTT
cdr3_aa: CASSGVPTFNQPQHF

clone_size: NA
j_call: TRBJ1-4
cdr3_length: 14
v_call: TRBV7-2
d_call: NA
cdr3_nt: TGTGCCAGCAGCTCGGGACTGGGAGAAGAAAAACTGTTTTTT
cdr3_aa: CASSSGLGEEKLFF

clone_size: NA
j_call: TRBJ2-3
cdr3_length: 15
v_call: TRBV7-8
d_call: TRBD1
cdr3_nt: TGTGCCAGCAGCTTAGCGGAACAGGGGGGCAATACGCAGTATTTT
cdr3_aa: CASSLAEQGGNTQYF

clone_size: once
j_call: TRBJ1-1
cdr3_length: 13
v_call: TRBV10-3
d_call: TRBD1
cdr3_nt: TGTGCCATCAGTGAGGGACAGGGAGTTGAAGCTTTCTTT
cdr3_aa: CAISEGQGVEAFF

clone_size: NA
j_call: TRBJ2-6
cdr3_length: 13
v_call: TRBV2
d_call: NA
cdr3_nt: TGTGCCAGCAGTGATAATAGGGCCAACGTCCTGACTTTC
cdr3_aa: CASSDNRANVLTF

clone_size: NA
j_call: TRBJ2-3
cdr3_length: 16
v_call: TRBV6-5
d_call: NA
cdr3_nt: TGTGCCAGCAGTTACTCGATTATACAGAGCACAGATACGCAGTATTTT
cdr3_aa: CASSYSIIQSTDTQYF

clone_size: NA
j_call: TRBJ1-4
cdr3_length: 14
v_call: TRBV12-3/TRBV12-4
d_call: NA
cdr3_nt: TGTGCCAGCAGTGGACCTCCGGGGAGGGAAAAACTGTTTTTT
cdr3_aa: CASSGPPGREKLFF

clone_size: few
j_call: TRBJ2-5
cdr3_length: 16
v_call: TRBV7-2
d_call: TRBD2
cdr3_nt: TGTGCCAGCAGCCGAAGACTAGCGGGGCGCCAAGAGACCCAGTACTTC
cdr3_aa: CASSRRLAGRQETQYF

clone_size: NA
j_call: TRBJ2-7
cdr3_length: 17
v_call: TRBV6-1
d_call: TRBD1
cdr3_nt: TGTGCCAGCAGTGAATATCCGTCGGGACAGGGTTCCTACGAGCAGTACTTC
cdr3_aa: CASSEYPSGQGSYEQYF

clone_size: few
j_call: TRBJ1-6
cdr3_length: 18
v_call: TRBV12-3/TRBV12-4
d_call: NA
cdr3_nt: TGTGCCAGCAGTTTAATGGTGGGGGCACGACAAGATAATTCACCCCTCCACTTT
cdr3_aa: CASSLMVGARQDNSPLHF

clone_size: few
j_call: TRBJ2-1
cdr3_length: 15
v_call: TRBV5-1
d_call: TRBD1
cdr3_nt: TGCGCCAGCAGTGGACAGGGTAGGTCCTACAATGAGCAGTTCTTC
cdr3_aa: CASSGQGRSYNEQFF

clone_size: NA
j_call: TRBJ2-3
cdr3_length: 13
v_call: TRBV9
d_call: NA
cdr3_nt: TGTGCCAGCAGCTCAGACCTCCCAGATACGCAGTATTTT
cdr3_aa: CASSSDLPDTQYF

clone_size: few
j_call: TRBJ2-1
cdr3_length: 14
v_call: TRBV12-3/TRBV12-4
d_call: NA
cdr3_nt: TGTGCCAGCACTTACTTCATCGACCAGAATGAGCAGTTCTTC
cdr3_aa: CASTYFIDQNEQFF

clone_size: many
j_call: TRBJ2-4
cdr3_length: 15
v_call: TRBV5-1
d_call: NA
cdr3_nt: TGTGCCAGCAGCTTAGGGCAGGGAGCCAAAAACATTCAGTACTTC
cdr3_aa: CASSLGQGAKNIQYF

clone_size: few
j_call: TRBJ2-3
cdr3_length: 17
v_call: TRBV5-1
d_call: TRBD2
cdr3_nt: TGCGCCAGCAGCATAGGACTAGCGGGGGAAGGGGCAGATACGCAGTATTTT
cdr3_aa: CASSIGLAGEGADTQYF

clone_size: few
j_call: TRBJ2-6
cdr3_length: 16
v_call: TRBV13
d_call: NA
cdr3_nt: TGTGCCAGCAGCCCAACTGGGACCTCTGGGGCCAACGTCCTGACTTTC
cdr3_aa: CASSPTGTSGANVLTF

clone_size: NA
j_call: TRBJ2-7
cdr3_length: 11
v_call: TRBV12-3/TRBV12-4
d_call: NA
cdr3_nt: TGTGCCAGCATCTCCTACAATGAGCAGTACTTC
cdr3_aa: CASISYNEQYF

clone_size: NA
j_call: TRBJ2-6
cdr3_length: 16
v_call: TRBV11-2
d_call: NA
cdr3_nt: TGTGCCAGCAGCTTAGCTGTCTGGGTTGGGGCCAACGTCCTGACTTTC
cdr3_aa: CASSLAVWVGANVLTF

clone_size: NA
j_call: TRBJ1-1
cdr3_length: 13
v_call: TRBV20-1
d_call: NA
cdr3_nt: TGCAGTGCTAGCGGACAGACCGACACTGAAGCTTTCTTT
cdr3_aa: CSASGQTDTEAFF